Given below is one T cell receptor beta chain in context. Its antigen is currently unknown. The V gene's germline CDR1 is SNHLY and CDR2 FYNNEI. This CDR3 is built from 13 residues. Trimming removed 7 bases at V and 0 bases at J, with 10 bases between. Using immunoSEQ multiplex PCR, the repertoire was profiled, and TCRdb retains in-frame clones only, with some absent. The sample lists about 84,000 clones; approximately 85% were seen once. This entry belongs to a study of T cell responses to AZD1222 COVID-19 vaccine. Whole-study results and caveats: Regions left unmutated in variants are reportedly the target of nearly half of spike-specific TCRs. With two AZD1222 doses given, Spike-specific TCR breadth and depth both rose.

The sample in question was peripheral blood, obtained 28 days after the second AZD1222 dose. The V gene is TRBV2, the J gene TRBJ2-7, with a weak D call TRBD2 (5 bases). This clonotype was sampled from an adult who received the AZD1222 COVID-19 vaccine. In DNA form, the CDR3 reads TGTGCCAGCATTGGACTGAACTCCTACGAGCAGTACTTC. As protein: CASIGLNSYEQYF. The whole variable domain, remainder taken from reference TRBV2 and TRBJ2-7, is EPEVTQTPSHQVTQMGQEVILRCVPISNHLYFYWYRQILGQKVEFLVSFYNNEISEKSEIFDDQFSVERPDGSNFTLKIRSTKLEDSAMYFCASIGLNSYEQYFGPGTRLTVT.